A selection of T cell receptor beta chains follows, all from one sample in a study of T-cell reconstitution after alpha-beta-depleted transplantation in children. TCRdb reprocessed the PCR reads with MiXCR, giving one entry per CDR3 protein. The sample has under 300,000 distinct CDR3 sequences, around 10% seen once. Sample: peripheral blood, taken 180 days after TCRalphabeta/CD19-depleted stem cell transplant. The source is a male patient aged 2 to 10 who had a stem cell transplant for chronic granulomatous disease, so the T cells may come from the graft donor. Each CDR3 is given with its conserved first and last residue. A D gene is named only where the DNA matches it firmly. Size values are once, few and many counts, or a class for expanded clones, and some rows have none.

clone_size | j_call | v_call | d_call | cdr3_aa | cdr3_nt
many | TRBJ1-5 | TRBV6-1 | . | CASSPTGRSLQHF | TGTGCCAGCAGTCCGACGGGGAGGTCGCTCCAGCATTTT
. | TRBJ2-2 | TRBV2 | TRBD2 | CAFCPRRGLAGLATGELFF | TGTGCCTTCTGCCCGAGACGGGGACTAGCGGGACTGGCGACCGGGGAGCTGTTTTTT
. | TRBJ2-2 | TRBV7-9 | . | CASSGARGHGAGELFF | TGTGCCAGCAGTGGGGCCAGGGGCCACGGGGCCGGGGAGCTGTTTTTT
many | TRBJ2-1 | TRBV2 | . | CASTFSSFPPLNEQFF | TGTGCCAGCACCTTTTCTAGCTTTCCCCCCTTAAATGAGCAGTTCTTC
many | TRBJ1-3 | TRBV5-1 | . | CASQWTASGNTIYF | TGCGCCAGCCAATGGACAGCCTCTGGAAACACCATATATTTT
many | TRBJ2-1 | TRBV7-9 | TRBD2 | CASSPGLAGGFEQFF | TGTGCCAGCAGCCCCGGACTAGCGGGGGGTTTTGAGCAGTTCTTC
few | TRBJ2-1 | TRBV20-1 | . | CSAGLTVSYNEQFF | TGCAGTGCTGGACTAACTGTCTCCTACAATGAGCAGTTCTTC
. | TRBJ2-1 | TRBV7-3 | . | CASSLLGGQSYNEQFF | TGTGCCAGCAGCTTACTCGGGGGTCAATCCTACAATGAGCAGTTCTTC
. | TRBJ2-3 | TRBV5-1 | . | CASSLAGGPTVTQYF | TGCGCCAGCAGCTTGGCCGGCGGGCCGACAGTTACGCAGTATTTT
many | TRBJ2-3 | TRBV20-1 | . | CSASLGSAFTDTQYF | TGCAGTGCTAGCCTGGGGAGTGCGTTTACAGATACGCAGTATTTT
many | TRBJ2-5 | TRBV2 | . | CASSEGPVLRETQYF | TGTGCCAGCAGTGAAGGCCCGGTGCTACGGGAGACCCAGTACTTC
many | TRBJ2-5 | TRBV6-2/TRBV6-3 | TRBD1 | CASSWGQIQETQYF | TGTGCCAGCAGTTGGGGACAGATCCAAGAGACCCAGTACTTC
many | TRBJ2-1 | TRBV20-1 | TRBD2 | CSAPLTSGRPNEQFF | TGCAGTGCTCCCCTGACTAGCGGGAGACCCAATGAGCAGTTCTTC
many | TRBJ2-7 | TRBV4-3 | . | CASSPTLRDRTYEQYF | TGCGCCAGCAGTCCAACCCTCCGGGACCGAACCTACGAGCAGTACTTC
many | TRBJ1-1 | TRBV29-1 | . | CSVHRGMNTEAFF | TGCAGCGTACACAGAGGTATGAACACTGAAGCTTTCTTT
many | TRBJ1-1 | TRBV6-6 | TRBD1 | CASSNRGETEAFF | TGTGCCAGCAGCAACAGGGGTGAGACTGAAGCTTTCTTT
many | TRBJ2-1 | TRBV20-1 | . | CSATREFYNEQFF | TGCAGTGCTACACGGGAGTTCTACAATGAGCAGTTCTTC
many | TRBJ2-3 | TRBV7-2 | TRBD2 | CASSPKITAGGPYTQYF | TGTGCCAGCAGCCCCAAAATCACAGCGGGGGGGCCATACACGCAGTATTTT
once | TRBJ2-1 | TRBV7-6 | TRBD2 | CASSMMLSGRGNEQFF | TGTGCCAGCAGCATGATGCTTAGCGGGAGGGGCAATGAGCAGTTCTTC
. | TRBJ2-3 | TRBV19 | . | CASSTPRGGTDTQYF | TGTGCCAGTAGTACCCCCCGCGGGGGCACAGATACGCAGTATTTT
many | TRBJ2-1 | TRBV7-6 | TRBD2 | CASSPLSGRDYNEQFF | TGTGCCAGCAGCCCCCTCAGCGGGAGGGACTACAATGAGCAGTTCTTC
few | TRBJ1-6 | TRBV19 | . | CASSVPGYNSPLHF | TGTGCCAGTAGTGTCCCGGGATATAATTCACCCCTCCACTTT
many | TRBJ2-7 | TRBV20-1 | . | CSGAGVSQYF | TGCAGTGGGGCCGGGGTATCGCAGTACTTC
many | TRBJ2-3 | TRBV9 | . | CASSVEGEATDTQYF | TGTGCCAGCAGCGTAGAGGGAGAAGCCACAGATACGCAGTATTTT
many | TRBJ2-7 | TRBV12-3/TRBV12-4 | . | CASSSPGEQYF | TGTGCCAGCAGTTCCCCAGGGGAGCAGTACTTC
many | TRBJ2-6 | TRBV27 | . | CASCHSSGANVLTF | TGTGCCAGCTGCCACAGCTCTGGGGCCAACGTCCTGACTTTC
many | TRBJ2-5 | TRBV20-1 | . | CSARVRQGIGETQYF | TGCAGTGCTAGAGTTAGGCAGGGTATTGGAGAGACCCAGTACTTC
many | TRBJ1-4 | TRBV6-6 | . | CASSYGGEKLFF | TGTGCCAGCAGTTACGGTGGCGAAAAACTGTTTTTT
many | TRBJ2-7 | TRBV20-1 | . | CSALSYEQYF | TGCAGTGCTCTTTCCTACGAGCAGTACTTC
many | TRBJ2-7 | TRBV5-4 | TRBD1 | CASSSVFRDRGPVEQYF | TGTGCCAGCAGCTCTGTATTCCGGGACAGGGGGCCGGTGGAGCAGTACTTC
many | TRBJ2-1 | TRBV5-1 | . | CASSRSRSSYNEQFF | TGCGCCAGCAGCAGGAGCAGGAGCTCCTACAATGAGCAGTTCTTC
many | TRBJ2-5 | TRBV7-9 | TRBD1 | CASSTSDRAGETQYF | TGTGCCAGCAGCACATCGGACAGGGCTGGAGAGACCCAGTACTTC
. | TRBJ1-4 | TRBV23-1 | TRBD1 | CASSLEGQGAKANEKLFF | TGCGCCAGCAGTCTGGAGGGACAGGGGGCGAAGGCTAATGAAAAACTGTTTTTT
many | TRBJ1-5 | TRBV7-2 | . | CASSLDHQPQHF | TGTGCCAGCAGCTTAGACCATCAGCCCCAGCATTTT
. | TRBJ2-5 | TRBV7-3 | . | CAGSRDRQETQYF | TGTGCCGGCAGCAGGGACCGTCAAGAGACCCAGTACTTC
many | TRBJ2-5 | TRBV7-2 | . | CASSYTGSQETQYF | TGTGCCAGCAGTTACACAGGGTCCCAAGAGACCCAGTACTTC